These 9 T cell receptor beta chains were sequenced from one sample in a study of cytomegalovirus exposure and HLA in healthy donors. The protocol was immunoSEQ multiplex PCR, while the TCRdb copy is restricted to in-frame clones and leaves out a portion. The sample has 95,000 to 120,000 clones, nearly 97% seen once; the top ten hold 0.65% to 0.7%. Sequenced material: PBMCs. Source of these receptors: a woman younger than 30 in good health and CMV-seronegative.

V is TRBV7-8 and J is TRBJ1-1, with D perhaps TRBD1 (5 bases). Germline-derived CDR1 and CDR2 are SGHVS and FQNEAQ. V lost 5 bases, J lost 4 bases, and 14 bases lay in between. The length of the CDR3 is 14 residues. This CDR3 reads CASSILRERTEAFF. CDR3 DNA sequence: TGTGCCAGCAGCATACTCAGGGAACGCACTGAAGCTTTCTTT.

The rearrangement links TRBV4-1 to TRBJ2-1; possibly TRBD2 for D (6 bases). CDR3 length: 15 residues. The V gene's germline CDR1 is MGHRA and CDR2 YSYEKL. V was cut by 4 bases and J by 6 bases, with 16 bases left in between. In nucleotides, the CDR3 is TGCGCCAGCAGCCGCCTGTCAGGAGGGGTCAATGAGCAGTTCTTC. It is translated as CASSRLSGGVNEQFF.

The chain has TRBV4-2 and TRBJ2-7; a possible D gene is TRBD2 (5 bases). Germline assignment: CDR1 LGHNA and CDR2 YNFKEQ. V dropped 1 base and J dropped 2 bases, with 15 bases sitting between them. The CDR3 contains 16 residues. CDR3 protein: CASSQAWASRAYEQYF. The DNA for the CDR3 is TGTGCCAGCAGCCAAGCTTGGGCTAGCCGTGCCTACGAGCAGTACTTC.

The chain employs TRBV6-6 and TRBJ2-5; 8 bases fit TRBD1. The trim removed 2 bases at V and 7 bases at J, leaving 9 bases unmatched. CDR3 size: 15 residues. CDR1 and CDR2 (germline): MNHNY, SVGAGI (reference sequence). CDR3 region: CASSYPTSQGATQYF. CDR3 bases: TGTGCCAGCAGTTACCCGACTAGTCAGGGGGCGACCCAGTACTTC.

The V and J genes are TRBV4-1 and TRBJ2-7, with TRBD1 matching 10 bases. The V gene end was trimmed by 3 bases and the J gene end by 6 bases; junction bases not matched to a gene: 8. The CDR3 length is 15 residues. Germline CDR1 is MGHRA and CDR2 is YSYEKL. The CDR3 DNA reads as TGCGCCAGCAGCCAGTCTGGGACAGGGGTGTTCGAGCAGTACTTC. Encoded protein: CASSQSGTGVFEQYF.

The rearrangement joins TRBV2 to TRBJ1-4, with 7 bases lining up with TRBD1. Looked up from germline, CDR1 is SNHLY and CDR2 is FYNNEI. Trimming cost V 3 bases and J 5 bases; bases outside gene matches: 3. The CDR3 contains 14 residues. CDR3 in DNA: TGTGCCAGCAGTGATGGCAGGGGGAATGAAAAACTGTTTTTT. It codes for CASSDGRGNEKLFF.

The sample holds one count of this clone. The CDR3 bases are TGTGCCAGCTCCCCGGCTAGATTTAGTCCTCTCTCCTATAATTCACCCCTCCACTTT. This sequence encodes CASSPARFSPLSYNSPLHF. The rearrangement joins TRBV18 to TRBJ1-6; D gene unclear. The CDR3 covers 19 residues. The V and J ends lost 6 bases and 0 bases respectively, with 21 bases between them. CDR1 is KGHSH and CDR2 is LQKENI in the germline V gene.

J is TRBJ2-3 and V is TRBV4-3; 15 nucleotides line up with TRBD2. Germline V gene lookup returns CDR1 LGHNA and CDR2 YSLEER. V trimming: 3 bases; J trimming: 3 bases; junction bases outside the gene matches: 10. CDR3 length: 19 amino acids. Written as DNA, the CDR3 is TGCGCCAGCAGCCACCGAGGACTAGCGGGGGGGCCTGGGACAGATACGCAGTATTTT. Amino acids: CASSHRGLAGGPGTDTQYF.

The gene calls are TRBV5-5 and TRBJ2-7, with 10 bases fitting TRBD1. There are 16 residues in the CDR3. The junction had 4 bases not matched to a gene; V was cut back by 1 base and J by 0 bases. Per germline, CDR1 SGHKS and CDR2 YYEKEE (reference sequence). DNA of the CDR3: TGTGCCAGCAGCTTGTGGGACAGGGGTCCCTCCTACGAGCAGTACTTC. Its translation is CASSLWDRGPSYEQYF.